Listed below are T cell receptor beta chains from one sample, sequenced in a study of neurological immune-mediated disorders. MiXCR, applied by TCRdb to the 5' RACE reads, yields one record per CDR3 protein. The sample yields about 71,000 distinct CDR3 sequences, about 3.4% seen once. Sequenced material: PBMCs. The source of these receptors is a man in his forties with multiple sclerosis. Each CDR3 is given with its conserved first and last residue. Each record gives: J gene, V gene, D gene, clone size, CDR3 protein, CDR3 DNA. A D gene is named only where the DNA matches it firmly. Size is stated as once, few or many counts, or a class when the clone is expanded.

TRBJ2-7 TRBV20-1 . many CSASPGGEQYF TGCAGTGCTAGCCCTGGGGGCGAGCAGTACTTC
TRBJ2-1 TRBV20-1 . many CSAADNEQFF TGCAGTGCGGCAGACAATGAGCAGTTCTTC
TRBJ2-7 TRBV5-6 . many CASSSAWEQYF TGTGCCAGCAGCTCGGCTTGGGAGCAGTACTTC
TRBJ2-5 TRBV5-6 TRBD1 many CASIRGQEETQYF TGTGCCAGCATCCGGGGACAGGAAGAGACCCAGTACTTC
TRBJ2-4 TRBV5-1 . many CASSLGGAVAKNIQYF TGCGCCAGCAGCTTAGGAGGGGCAGTTGCCAAAAACATTCAGTACTTC
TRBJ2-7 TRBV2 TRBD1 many CASRADRVNYEQYF TGTGCCAGCAGGGCCGACAGGGTTAACTACGAGCAGTACTTC
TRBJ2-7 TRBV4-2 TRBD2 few CASSPRGGANEQYF TGTGCCAGCAGCCCGCGCGGGGGGGCCAACGAGCAGTACTTC
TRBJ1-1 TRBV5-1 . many CASSLREMNTEAFF TGCGCCAGCAGCCTCAGGGAGATGAACACTGAAGCTTTCTTT
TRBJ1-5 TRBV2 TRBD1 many CASSGQGARQPQHF TGTGCCAGCAGTGGACAGGGGGCGAGACAGCCCCAGCATTTT
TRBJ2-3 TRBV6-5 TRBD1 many CASSSTGETDTQYF TGTGCCAGCAGCTCGACAGGGGAGACAGATACGCAGTATTTT
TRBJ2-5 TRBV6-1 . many CASSDGGAQETQYF TGTGCCAGCAGTGATGGAGGGGCCCAAGAGACCCAGTACTTC
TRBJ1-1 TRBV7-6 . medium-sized CASSQGNTEAFF TGTGCCAGCAGCCAAGGGAACACTGAAGCTTTCTTT
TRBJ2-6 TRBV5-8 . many CASSLSRGPGANVLTF TGTGCCAGCAGCCTTTCAAGGGGACCTGGGGCCAACGTCCTGACTTTC
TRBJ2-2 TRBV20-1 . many CSASGALYTGELFF TGCAGTGCTAGTGGGGCCCTGTACACCGGGGAGCTGTTTTTT
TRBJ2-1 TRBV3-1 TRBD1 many CASSSNGDRRHNEQFF TGTGCCAGCAGCTCAAACGGGGACAGGAGGCACAATGAGCAGTTCTTC
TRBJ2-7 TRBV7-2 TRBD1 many CASSLSWTGHYEQYF TGTGCCAGCAGCTTATCGTGGACAGGGCACTACGAGCAGTACTTC
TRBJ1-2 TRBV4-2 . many CASSQAHWGGNGGYTF TGTGCCAGCAGCCAAGCGCACTGGGGGGGAAACGGTGGCTACACCTTC
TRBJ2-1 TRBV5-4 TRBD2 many CASSPLRSGGVEDEQFF TGTGCCAGCAGCCCCTTGAGAAGCGGGGGGGTTGAGGATGAGCAGTTCTTC
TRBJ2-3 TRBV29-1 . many CSTRDSTGTDTQYF TGCAGCACCCGGGACTCCACGGGCACAGATACGCAGTATTTT
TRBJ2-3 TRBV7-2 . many CASSSQGWDTQYF TGTGCCAGCAGCTCCCAAGGGTGGGATACGCAGTATTTT
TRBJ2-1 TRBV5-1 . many CASSLRQGIYNEQFF TGCGCCAGCAGCTTGAGGCAGGGAATTTACAATGAGCAGTTCTTC
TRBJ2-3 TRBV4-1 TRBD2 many CASSLGTALLAGDTQYF TGCGCCAGCAGCCTAGGAACCGCTCTGCTAGCGGGAGATACGCAGTATTTT
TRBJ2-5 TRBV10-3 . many CAISESAGRDETQYF TGTGCCATCAGTGAGTCGGCAGGGCGGGATGAGACCCAGTACTTC